This T cell receptor beta chain was recovered during a study of blood T cell repertoires in COVID-19. At the level of the study: The origin of the acute and convalescent COVID-19 samples was the United States, Italy and Spain. PBMCs, B-cell-depleted T cells, or T cells were the source of the cDNA or gDNA that made up the material.

In the study's own analysis: Scientists estimated how many nucleated cells there were by amplifying reference gene primers. Clones were sequenced by immunoSEQ multiplex PCR, and TCRdb holds only the in-frame ones, with some missing. V and J calls and clone size are as listed in that table; D and trimming were resolved from the DNA. Of 250,000 or so clones in the sample, roughly 87% were seen once. CDR1 is MRHNA and CDR2 is SNTAGT in the germline V gene. The J segment lost 2 bases and the V segment lost 6 bases, leaving 11 bases of the junction unmatched. The length of the CDR3 is 16 residues. This sequence originates from a young man with active or convalescent COVID-19. The chain has TRBV6-4 and TRBJ1-2, with 8 bases fitting TRBD1. The sequenced material came from peripheral blood. The CDR3 loop is CASSLLPGGENYGYTF. CDR3 in DNA: TGTGCCAGCAGCCTACTACCAGGGGGCGAAAACTATGGCTACACCTTC.